This T cell receptor (beta chain) is drawn from a study of T cells in Graves' hyperthyroidism and ophthalmopathy. Study observations and caveats: Blood also held most thyroid clonotypes expanded beyond 0.001.

CDR3 size: 14 residues. The germline CDR1 and CDR2 sequences are SGHTA and FQGTGA. V gave up 5 bases and J gave up 0 bases, with 8 bases separating them. The investigators amplified TCR beta CDR3 regions from RNA transcripts. Carried out on the TCR CDR3, a first-round RT-PCR used the HTBI primer set. In TCRdb, the multiplex PCR reads were re-called with MiXCR into one record per CDR3 protein. The data show more than 550,000 distinct CDR3 sequences, approximately 15% seen once. Clinicians diagnosed patients from clinical symptoms, serum thyroxine and TRAb, thyroid ultrasound and orbital computed tomography. About this clonotype itself: Its specificity is unknown.

Material for sequencing was blood. The source is a man aged 50 to 60 with Graves' hyperthyroidism. The chain links TRBV7-3 to TRBJ2-1; D gene unclear. Written as DNA, the CDR3 is TGTGCCAGCAGCGTCGGTAACTCCTACAATGAGCAGTTCTTC. Its translation is CASSVGNSYNEQFF.